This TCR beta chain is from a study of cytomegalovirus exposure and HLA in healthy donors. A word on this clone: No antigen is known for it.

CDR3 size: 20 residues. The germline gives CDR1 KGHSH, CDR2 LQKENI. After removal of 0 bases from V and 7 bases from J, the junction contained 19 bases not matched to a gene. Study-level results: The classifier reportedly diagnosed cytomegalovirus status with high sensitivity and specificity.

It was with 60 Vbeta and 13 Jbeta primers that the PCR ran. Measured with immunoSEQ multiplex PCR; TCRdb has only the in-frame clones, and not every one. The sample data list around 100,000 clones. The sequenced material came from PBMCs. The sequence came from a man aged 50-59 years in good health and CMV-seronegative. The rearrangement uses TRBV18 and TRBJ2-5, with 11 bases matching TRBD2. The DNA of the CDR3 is TGTGCCAGCTCACCACCGTGGGGAGAACTAGCGGGAGCTACCTGGGGGACCCAGTACTTC. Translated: CASSPPWGELAGATWGTQYF.